The sequence of this T cell receptor beta chain was determined in a study of tumor-infiltrating lymphocytes in primary liver carcinoma. Overall study context: Each sample had roughly 3.65 to 8 million productive TCRbeta reads regardless of tissue type.

Co-extracted RNA and DNA came from 20-30 mg of unsorted bulk tissue. The CDR3 runs 13 residues. Germline CDR1 reads SGHAT; CDR2 reads FQNNGV. Notes on this clonotype: One junction end disagrees with the germline gene, perhaps due to a read error.

Starting material of around 460 ng total RNA yielded TCR beta cDNA via a constant-region primer. Employing slightly modified ARM-PCR, three nested multiplex PCR rounds were run, and these gave rise to the TCR beta libraries. Forward primers for TRBV1-TRBV30 and a C-beta reverse primer served the first two PCR rounds, at around 9 cycles each. Each CDR3 protein gets one entry after TCRdb re-called the multiplex PCR reads with MiXCR. Of about 78,000 distinct CDR3 sequences detected, about 72% appear once; the ten largest clones hold about a quarter. Sequencing was done on a sample of liver tumor tissue from sampling region 4. As for subset: tumor region T4, right-lateral pole. The genes are TRBV11-2 and TRBJ2-1; no reliable D call. This TCR was recovered from a man aged 35-49 years with primary liver carcinoma and hepatitis B virus infection. CDR3 protein: CANSLEVGVEQFF. The CDR3 DNA reads TGTGCCAACAGCTTAGAGGTGGGTGTTGAGCAGTTCTTC.